This TCR beta chain was captured by sequencing in a study of blood T cell repertoires in COVID-19. The germline gives CDR1 SGHTA, CDR2 FQGTGA. The CDR3 length is 16 residues. Between the trimmed V and J ends, which lost 0 bases and 8 bases, there was a span of 17 bases. This clone has only a few counts. Only in-frame clones appear in the TCRdb table, and some are missing; sequencing was by immunoSEQ multiplex PCR. The table includes 150,000 to 200,000 clones, around four fifths detected once. The chain combines TRBV7-3 with TRBJ2-1; D is perhaps TRBD1 (6 bases). The specimen was peripheral blood. This TCR derives from a human donor in a cohort sampled during active COVID-19. The DNA for the CDR3 is TGTGCCAGCAGCTTAACAACCCCTAGGGGGAACGATGAGCAGTTCTTC. It codes for CASSLTTPRGNDEQFF.